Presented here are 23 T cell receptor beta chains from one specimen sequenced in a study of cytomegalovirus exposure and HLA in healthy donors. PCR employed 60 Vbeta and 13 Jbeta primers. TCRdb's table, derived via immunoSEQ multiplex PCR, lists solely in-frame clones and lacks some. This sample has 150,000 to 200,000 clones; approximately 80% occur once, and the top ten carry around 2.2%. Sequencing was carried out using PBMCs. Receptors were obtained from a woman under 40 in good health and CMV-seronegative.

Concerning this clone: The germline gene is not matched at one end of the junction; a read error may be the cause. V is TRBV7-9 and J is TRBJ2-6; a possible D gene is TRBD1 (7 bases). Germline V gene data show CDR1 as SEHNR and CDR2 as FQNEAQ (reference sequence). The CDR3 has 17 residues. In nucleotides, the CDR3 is TGTGCCAGCAGCCCCCCTAGGGCAGCGGAGGGGGCCAACGGCCTGACTTTC. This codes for CASSPPRAAEGANGLTF.

In nucleotides, the CDR3 is TGCGCCAGCAGCTTGTGGACGGGAGTAAGTAAGAACCTAACTAATGAAAAACTGTTTTTT. Protein: CASSLWTGVSKNLTNEKLFF. The rearrangement joins TRBV5-1 to TRBJ1-4; no definite D call. Between the trimmed V and J ends, which lost 1 base and 1 base, there was a span of 23 bases. Germline CDR1 is SGHRS and CDR2 is YFSETQ. This CDR3 is built from 20 residues.

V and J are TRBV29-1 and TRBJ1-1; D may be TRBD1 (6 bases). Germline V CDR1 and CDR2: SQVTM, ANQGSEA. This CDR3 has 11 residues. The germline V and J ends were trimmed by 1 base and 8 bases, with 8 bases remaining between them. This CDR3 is CSVEGGTEAFF. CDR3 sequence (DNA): TGCAGCGTTGAAGGAGGGACAGAAGCTTTCTTT.

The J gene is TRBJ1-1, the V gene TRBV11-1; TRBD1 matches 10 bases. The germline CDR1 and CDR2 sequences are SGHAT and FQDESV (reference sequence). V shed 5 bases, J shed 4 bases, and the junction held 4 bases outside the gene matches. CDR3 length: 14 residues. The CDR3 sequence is CASSRQGASTEAFF. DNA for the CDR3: TGTGCCAGCAGCCGACAGGGGGCGAGCACTGAAGCTTTCTTT.

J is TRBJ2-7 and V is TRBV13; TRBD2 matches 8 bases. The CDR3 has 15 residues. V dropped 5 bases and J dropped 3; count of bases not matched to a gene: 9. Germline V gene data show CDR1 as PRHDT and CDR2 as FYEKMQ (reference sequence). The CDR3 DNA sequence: TGTGCCAGCAGCGCCCGAGGTACTAGCGGCTACGAGCAGTACTTC. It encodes CASSARGTSGYEQYF.

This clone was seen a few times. The CDR3 reads CASSTGLQSSGNTIYF. The CDR3 DNA reads TGTGCCAGTAGTACGGGACTCCAGAGCTCTGGAAACACCATATATTTT. The genes are TRBV19 and TRBJ1-3; maybe TRBD1 (5 bases). The germline CDR1 and CDR2 sequences are LNHDA and SQIVND (reference sequence). This CDR3 region has 16 residues. V lost 4 bases and J lost 0, with 13 bases in between.

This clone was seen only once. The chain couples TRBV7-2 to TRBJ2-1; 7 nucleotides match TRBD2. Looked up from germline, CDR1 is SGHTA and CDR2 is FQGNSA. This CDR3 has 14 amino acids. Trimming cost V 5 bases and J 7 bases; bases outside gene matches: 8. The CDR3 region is CASSTSEPRNEQFF. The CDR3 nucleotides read TGTGCCAGCAGCACTAGCGAACCTCGTAATGAGCAGTTCTTC.

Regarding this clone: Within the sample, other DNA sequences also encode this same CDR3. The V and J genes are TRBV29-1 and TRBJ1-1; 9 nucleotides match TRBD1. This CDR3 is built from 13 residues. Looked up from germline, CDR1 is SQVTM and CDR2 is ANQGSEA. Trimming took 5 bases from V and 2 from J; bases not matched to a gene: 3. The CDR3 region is CSVRTGANTEAFF. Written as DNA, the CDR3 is TGCAGCGTTCGGACAGGGGCCAACACTGAAGCTTTCTTT. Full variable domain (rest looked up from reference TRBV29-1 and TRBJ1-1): SAVISQKPSRDICQRGTSLTIQCQVDSQVTMMFWYRQQPGQSLTLIATANQGSEATYESGFVIDKFPISRPNLTFSTLTVSNMSPEDSSIYLCSVRTGANTEAFFGQGTRLTVV.

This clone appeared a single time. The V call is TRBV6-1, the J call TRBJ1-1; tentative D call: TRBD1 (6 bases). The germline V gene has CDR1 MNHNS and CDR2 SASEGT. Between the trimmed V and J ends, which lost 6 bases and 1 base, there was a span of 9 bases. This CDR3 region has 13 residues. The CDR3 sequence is CASREQGNTEAFF. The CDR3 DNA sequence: TGTGCCAGCAGGGAACAGGGGAACACTGAAGCTTTCTTT.

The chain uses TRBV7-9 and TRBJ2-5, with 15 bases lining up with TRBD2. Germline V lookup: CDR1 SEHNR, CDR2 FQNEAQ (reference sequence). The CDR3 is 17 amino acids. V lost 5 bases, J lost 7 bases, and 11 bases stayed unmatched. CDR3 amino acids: CASSLNGLAGGPGTQYF. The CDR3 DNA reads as TGTGCCAGCAGCCTAAATGGACTAGCGGGAGGGCCTGGGACCCAGTACTTC.

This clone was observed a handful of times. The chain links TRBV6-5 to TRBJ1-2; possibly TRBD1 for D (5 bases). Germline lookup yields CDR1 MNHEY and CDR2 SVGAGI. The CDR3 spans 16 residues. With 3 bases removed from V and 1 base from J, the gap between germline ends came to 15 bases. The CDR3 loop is CASSYQTGLLNYGYTF. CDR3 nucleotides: TGTGCCAGCAGTTATCAAACAGGCCTCCTTAACTATGGCTACACCTTC.

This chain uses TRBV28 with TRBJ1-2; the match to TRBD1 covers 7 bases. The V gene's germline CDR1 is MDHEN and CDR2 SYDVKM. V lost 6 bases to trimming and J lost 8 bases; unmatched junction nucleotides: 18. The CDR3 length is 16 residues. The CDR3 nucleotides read TGTGCCAGCAGCCTTCACAGGGGATCCCAGGTTAGAGGCTACACCTTC. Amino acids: CASSLHRGSQVRGYTF.

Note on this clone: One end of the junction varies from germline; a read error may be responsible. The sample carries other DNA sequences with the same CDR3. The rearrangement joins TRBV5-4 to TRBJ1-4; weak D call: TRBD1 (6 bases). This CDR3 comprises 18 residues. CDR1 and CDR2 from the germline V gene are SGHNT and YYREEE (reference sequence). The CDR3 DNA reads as TGTGCCAGCAGCATTACAGGGAGGGGCTTTGCAACTAATGAGAAACTGTTTTTT. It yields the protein CASSITGRGFATNEKLFF.

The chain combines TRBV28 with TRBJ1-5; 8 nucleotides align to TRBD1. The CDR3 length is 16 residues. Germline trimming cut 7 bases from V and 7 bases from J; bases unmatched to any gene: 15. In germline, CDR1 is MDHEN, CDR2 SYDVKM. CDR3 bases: TGTGCCAGCACCTCTCTCTCAGGGGGCGCTTGGCAGCCCCAGCATTTT. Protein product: CASTSLSGGAWQPQHF. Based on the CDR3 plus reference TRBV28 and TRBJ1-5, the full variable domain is DVKVTQSSRYLVKRTGEKVFLECVQDMDHENMFWYRQDPGLGLRLIYFSYDVKMKEKGDIPEGYSVSREKKERFSLILESASTNQTSMYLCASTSLSGGAWQPQHFGDGTRLSIL.

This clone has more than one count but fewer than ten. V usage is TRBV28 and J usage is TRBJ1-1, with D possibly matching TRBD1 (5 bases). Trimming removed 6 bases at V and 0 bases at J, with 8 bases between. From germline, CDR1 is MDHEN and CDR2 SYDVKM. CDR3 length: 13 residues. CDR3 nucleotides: TGTGCCAGCAGACCGACAGTGAACACTGAAGCTTTCTTT. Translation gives CASRPTVNTEAFF.

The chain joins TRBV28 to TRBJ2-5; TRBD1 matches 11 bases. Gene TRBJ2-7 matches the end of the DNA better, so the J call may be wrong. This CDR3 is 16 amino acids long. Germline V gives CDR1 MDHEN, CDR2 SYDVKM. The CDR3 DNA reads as TGTGCCAGCAGCCAGGTACCGGGACAGGGGGTTTACGAGCAGTACTTC. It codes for CASSQVPGQGVYEQYF.

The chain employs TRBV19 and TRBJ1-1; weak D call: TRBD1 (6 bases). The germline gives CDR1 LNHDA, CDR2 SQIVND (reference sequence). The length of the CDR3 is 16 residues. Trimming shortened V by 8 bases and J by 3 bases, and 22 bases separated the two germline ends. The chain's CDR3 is CASSNPGGAAYTEAFF. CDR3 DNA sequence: TGTGCCAGTTCTAACCCTGGGGGCGCGGCGTACACTGAAGCTTTCTTT.

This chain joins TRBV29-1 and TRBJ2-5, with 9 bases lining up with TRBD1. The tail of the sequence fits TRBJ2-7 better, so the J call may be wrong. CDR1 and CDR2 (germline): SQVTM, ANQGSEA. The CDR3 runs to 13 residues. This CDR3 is CSVVWTGDHEQYF. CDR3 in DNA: TGCAGCGTTGTATGGACAGGGGACCACGAGCAGTACTTC.

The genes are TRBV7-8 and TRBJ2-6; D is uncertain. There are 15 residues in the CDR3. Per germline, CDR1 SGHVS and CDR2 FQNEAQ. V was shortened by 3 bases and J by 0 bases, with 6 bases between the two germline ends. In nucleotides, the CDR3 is TGTGCCAGCAGCTTCTCCCGCTCTGGGGCCAACGTCCTGACTTTC. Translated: CASSFSRSGANVLTF.

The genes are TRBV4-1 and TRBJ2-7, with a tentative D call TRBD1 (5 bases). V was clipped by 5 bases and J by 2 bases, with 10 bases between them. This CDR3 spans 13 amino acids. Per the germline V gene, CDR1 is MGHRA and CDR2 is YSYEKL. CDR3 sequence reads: CASSLGPTYEQYF. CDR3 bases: TGCGCCAGCAGCTTGGGGCCGACCTACGAGCAGTACTTC.

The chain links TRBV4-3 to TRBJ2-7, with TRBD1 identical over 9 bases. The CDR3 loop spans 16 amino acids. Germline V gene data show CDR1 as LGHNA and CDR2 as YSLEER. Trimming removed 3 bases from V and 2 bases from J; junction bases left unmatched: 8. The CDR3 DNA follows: TGCGCCAGCAGCCAGGCGACCGGGACAGGGACCTACGAGCAGTACTTC. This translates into CASSQATGTGTYEQYF.

The chain's CDR3 is CASSLEISLSNTGELFF. In nucleotides, the CDR3 is TGTGCCAGCAGCTTAGAAATTAGCCTTTCGAACACCGGGGAGCTGTTTTTT. The chain couples TRBV13 to TRBJ2-2; D not certain. The CDR3 is made up of 17 amino acids. Deletions cut 1 base from V and 0 bases from J, with 12 bases between. Looked up from germline, CDR1 is PRHDT and CDR2 is FYEKMQ (reference sequence).

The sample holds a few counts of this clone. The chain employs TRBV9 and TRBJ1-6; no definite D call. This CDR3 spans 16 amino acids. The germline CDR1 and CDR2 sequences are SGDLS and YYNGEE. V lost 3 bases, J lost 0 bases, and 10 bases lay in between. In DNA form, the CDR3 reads TGTGCCAGCAGCGCTAGCCGGAGCTCCTATAATTCACCCCTCCACTTT. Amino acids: CASSASRSSYNSPLHF. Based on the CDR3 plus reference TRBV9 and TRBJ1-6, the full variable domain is DSGVTQTPKHLITATGQRVTLRCSPRSGDLSVYWYQQSLDQGLQFLIQYYNGEERAKGNILERFSAQQFPDLHSELNLSSLELGDSALYFCASSASRSSYNSPLHFGNGTRLTVT.